Detailed here is one TCR beta chain. The repertoire was sequenced with immunoSEQ multiplex PCR; TCRdb's copy has only in-frame clones and lacks some. Found here are some 30,000 clones, roughly four fifths of them singletons; the top ten hold about 3%. The entry originates in a study of T cells in narcolepsy. Germline V CDR1 and CDR2: SGHRS, YFSETQ. The ends were cut back, 4 bases at V and 4 bases at J, with 15 bases in the middle. This CDR3 has 16 amino acids. Sequencing was done on a sample of CD45RA- memory CD4+ T cells from PBMCs. This TCR was sampled from a human donor with narcolepsy. The chain links TRBV5-1 to TRBJ2-6; possibly TRBD1 for D (5 bases). The CDR3 region has the DNA TGCGCCAGCAGCCGTATGGAAGGGGCAGGGGCCAACGTCCTGACTTTC. Protein: CASSRMEGAGANVLTF.